This entry lists 5 T cell receptor beta chains sequenced from one sample in a study of CD8 T cells in ankylosing spondylitis. No antigen is known for these receptors. Overall study findings and caveats: One TCR beta motif, made up of roughly eight highly homologous variants, appeared characteristic of ankylosing spondylitis blood.

In TCRdb, the 5' RACE reads were re-called with MiXCR into one record per CDR3 protein. The sample includes approximately 540,000 distinct CDR3 sequences, roughly 12% of them seen just once. The sample comprised blood, either unsorted or a sorted T cell fraction (not recorded which). The receptor set was obtained from a male donor with ankylosing spondylitis.

This clonotype has a count of ten or more. The chain has TRBV20-1 and TRBJ2-2, with 11 bases that match TRBD1. This CDR3 is built from 14 residues. The V gene end was trimmed by 6 bases and the J gene end by 3 bases; junction bases not matched to a gene: 3. Looked up from germline, CDR1 is DFQATT and CDR2 is SNEGSKA (reference sequence). CDR3 amino acids: CSAPGQGDTGELFF. CDR3 bases: TGCAGTGCCCCGGGACAGGGGGACACCGGGGAGCTGTTTTTT.

This clonotype turned up a few times. V is TRBV5-1 and J is TRBJ1-1; 9 bases align to TRBD1. CDR1 SGHRS and CDR2 YFSETQ come from the germline V gene. This CDR3 is 15 amino acids long. Trimming cost V 3 bases and J 2 bases; bases outside gene matches: 5. CDR3 coding DNA: TGCGCCAGCAGCTCAATGGGACAGGGAAACACTGAAGCTTTCTTT. Translation gives CASSSMGQGNTEAFF. The whole variable domain, remainder taken from reference TRBV5-1 and TRBJ1-1, is KAGVTQTPRYLIKTRGQQVTLSCSPISGHRSVSWYQQTPGQGLQFLFEYFSETQRNKGNFPGRFSGRQFSNSRSEMNVSTLELGDSALYLCASSSMGQGNTEAFFGQGTRLTVV.

The CDR3 DNA is TGTGCCAGCAGCCATCGGCTAGCGGGCGAGGAGACCCAGTACTTC. Protein product: CASSHRLAGEETQYF. This chain connects TRBV4-2 to TRBJ2-5; 8 nucleotides match TRBD2. Germline trimming cut 3 bases from V and 5 bases from J; bases unmatched to any gene: 8. Germline CDR1 and CDR2: LGHNA and YNFKEQ. The CDR3 contains 15 residues.

This clonotype was counted ten times or more. The V call is TRBV7-2, the J call TRBJ2-7; 9 bases align to TRBD1. The V gene end was trimmed by 5 bases and the J gene end by 3 bases; junction bases not matched to a gene: 5. This CDR3 comprises 14 residues. The germline gives CDR1 SGHTA, CDR2 FQGNSA. The CDR3: CASSMRTGDYEQYF. CDR3 bases: TGTGCCAGCAGCATGAGGACAGGGGACTACGAGCAGTACTTC.

Only a few counts were recorded for this clonotype. The J gene is TRBJ1-5, the V gene TRBV3-1, with no clear D. Trimming took 2 bases from V and 0 from J, leaving 8 bases between them. The CDR3 length is 15 residues. Germline assignment: CDR1 LGHDT and CDR2 YNNKEL (reference sequence). CDR3 DNA: TGTGCCAGCAGCCAATTGTCGGGTAGCAATCAGCCCCAGCATTTT. Residues: CASSQLSGSNQPQHF.